The 17 T cell receptor beta chains below come from one sample, sequenced in a study of blood T cell repertoires in COVID-19. The method was immunoSEQ multiplex PCR; TCRdb's version includes in-frame clones alone and lacks a portion of them. The data show about 480,000 clones, roughly 88% seen once. The specimen sequenced was peripheral blood. These receptors all come from a woman in her forties or fifties with COVID-19, enrolled during active disease.

This chain links TRBV9 with TRBJ2-7, with TRBD2 identical over 8 bases. Germline CDR1 is SGDLS and CDR2 is YYNGEE. The CDR3 length is 15 residues. V dropped 3 bases and J dropped 3; count of bases not matched to a gene: 8. The CDR3 DNA is TGTGCCAGCAGCGCGGGGACTAGTAATGTCTACGAGCAGTACTTC. It specifies CASSAGTSNVYEQYF.

The chain carries TRBV18 and TRBJ2-7, with 7 bases fitting TRBD1. V lost 6 bases, J lost 4 bases, and 9 bases stayed unmatched. The CDR3 runs to 14 residues. CDR1 is KGHSH and CDR2 is LQKENI in the germline V gene. This CDR3 is CASSLQGRKYEQYF. CDR3 sequence (DNA): TGTGCCAGCTCCCTACAGGGGAGAAAGTACGAGCAGTACTTC.

The V and J genes are TRBV7-6 and TRBJ2-5; a weak D match, TRBD2 (6 bases). The CDR3 consists of 17 residues. Per the germline V gene, CDR1 is SGHVS and CDR2 is FNYEAQ. V gave up 4 bases and J gave up 5 bases, with 23 bases separating them. CDR3 residues: CASSSPYQAGRRETQYF. CDR3 nucleotide sequence: TGTGCCAGCAGCTCCCCGTACCAGGCGGGACGACGGGAGACCCAGTACTTC.

The CDR3 reads CASSLGRGAEAFF. The CDR3 nucleotides read TGTGCCAGCAGCTTAGGAAGGGGCGCTGAAGCTTTCTTT. The rearrangement uses TRBV13 and TRBJ1-1; possible D gene TRBD1, 5 bases. This CDR3 region has 13 residues. CDR1 and CDR2 (germline): PRHDT, FYEKMQ (reference sequence). V was pared by 0 bases and J by 6 bases, with 8 bases between.

V is TRBV19 and J is TRBJ2-3; 9 nucleotides match TRBD1. The germline V gene has CDR1 LNHDA and CDR2 SQIVND (reference sequence). The CDR3 has 15 residues. V was pared by 3 bases and J by 5 bases, with 6 bases of the junction left unmatched. The CDR3 region is CASSITGGRGDTQYF. CDR3 bases: TGTGCCAGTAGTATTACAGGGGGCAGAGGAGATACGCAGTATTTT.

The CDR3 loop is CASSSRVDTQYF. The CDR3 DNA sequence: TGTGCCAGCAGCTCCAGGGTGGATACGCAGTATTTT. The chain has TRBV3-1 (or the pseudogene TRBV3-2) and TRBJ2-3; tentative D call: TRBD1 (5 bases). This CDR3 has 12 residues. V lost 5 bases to trimming and J lost 6 bases, with 9 bases between them. CDR1 LGHDT and CDR2 YNNKEL come from the germline V gene (reference sequence).

At least ten counts were recorded for this clone. The V call is TRBV4-2, the J call TRBJ2-1; D may be TRBD1 (6 bases). The CDR3 covers 15 residues. The germline V gene encodes CDR1 LGHNA and CDR2 YNFKEQ. The V end lost 0 bases, the J end lost 7 bases, and 13 bases lay between the germline ends. The CDR3 DNA reads as TGTGCCAGCAGCCAAGATACCGGGACAAGTAATGAGCAGTTCTTC. Protein product: CASSQDTGTSNEQFF.

The V and J genes are TRBV5-6 and TRBJ2-1; 12 bases line up with TRBD2. Germline V gives CDR1 SGHDT, CDR2 YYEEEE. The CDR3 spans 16 residues. The V gene end was trimmed by 4 bases and the J gene end by 8 bases; junction bases not matched to a gene: 10. The CDR3 region is CASSPPGLAGLYEQFF. CDR3 DNA: TGTGCCAGCAGCCCGCCCGGACTAGCGGGGTTGTATGAGCAGTTCTTC. The full variable domain, rest sourced from reference TRBV5-6 and TRBJ2-1, is DAGVTQSPTHLIKTRGQQVTLRCSPKSGHDTVSWYQQALGQGPQFIFQYYEEEERQRGNFPDRFSGHQFPNYSSELNVNALLLGDSALYLCASSPPGLAGLYEQFFGPGTRLTVL.

V usage is TRBV6-5 and J usage is TRBJ1-2, with D hard to call. Trimming took off 7 bases at V and 1 base at J, with 16 bases between the two ends. Looked up from germline, CDR1 is MNHEY and CDR2 is SVGAGI. This CDR3 has 15 amino acids. This CDR3 reads CASTNRDGVNYGYTF. CDR3 in DNA: TGTGCCAGCACCAACCGGGATGGGGTTAACTATGGCTACACCTTC.

The rearrangement joins TRBV6-5 to TRBJ2-5; 9 nucleotides agree with TRBD1. Germline V gives CDR1 MNHEY, CDR2 SVGAGI. After removal of 9 bases from V and 0 bases from J, the junction contained 8 bases not matched to a gene. CDR3 size: 15 residues. CDR3 DNA sequence: TGTGCCAGTAGAGCCGGGACAGGGTACCAAGAGACCCAGTACTTC. As protein: CASRAGTGYQETQYF.

The rearrangement links TRBV5-7 to TRBJ2-7, with TRBD1 matching over 10 bases. TRBV5-7 is marked as an open reading frame, function uncertain. The CDR3 is 15 residues long. The trim removed 3 bases at V and 5 bases at J, leaving 8 bases unmatched. DNA of the CDR3: TGTGCCAGCAGCTCCCGGGACAGGGGTCGCCACGAGCAGTACTTC. As protein: CASSSRDRGRHEQYF.

The J gene is TRBJ2-1, the V gene TRBV3-1 (or the pseudogene TRBV3-2); 8 bases are a match to TRBD2. Unmatched junction bases numbered 8, after V lost 3 bases and J lost 7 bases. This CDR3 region has 15 residues. Per germline, CDR1 LGHDT and CDR2 YNNKEL (reference sequence). CDR3 coding DNA: TGTGCCAGCAGCCATGAACCCGGGACTAGTAATGAGCAGTTCTTC. Encoded protein: CASSHEPGTSNEQFF.

This clone was observed a single time. This rearrangement joins TRBV7-3 to TRBJ2-3, with D tentatively TRBD2 (6 bases). Deletions cut 1 base from V and 1 base from J, with 12 bases between. CDR3 length equals 16 residues. Germline V gives CDR1 SGHTA, CDR2 FQGTGA. The CDR3 sequence: CASSLNAAGRTDTQYF. DNA for the CDR3: TGTGCCAGCAGCTTAAATGCTGCGGGACGCACAGATACGCAGTATTTT.

The chain recombines TRBV5-4 with TRBJ1-2, with 8 bases matching TRBD1. Germline trimming cut 3 bases from V and 6 bases from J; bases unmatched to any gene: 7. The CDR3 sequence is 14 residues long. Germline V gene sequence: CDR1 SGHNT, CDR2 YYREEE (reference sequence). CDR3: CASSSWTGFHGYTF. CDR3 bases: TGTGCCAGCAGCTCATGGACAGGGTTCCATGGCTACACCTTC.

The chain employs TRBV7-9 and TRBJ2-1, with 11 bases identical to TRBD2. Germline lookup yields CDR1 SEHNR and CDR2 FQNEAQ (reference sequence). V lost 6 bases and J lost 6; bases outside the gene matches: 4. The CDR3 sequence is 14 residues long. Written as DNA, the CDR3 is TGTGCCAGCAGGGGACTAGCGGCATCCAATGAGCAGTTCTTC. Translated: CASRGLAASNEQFF.

This clone was counted only a few times. Given the absence of the conserved phenylalanine or tryptophan at the CDR3 end, a read error is likely. Because the CDR3's place on the DNA is in doubt, the DNA is left out and the CDR3 is given as listed by TCRdb. The J gene is TRBJ2-7, the V gene TRBV24-1; the D segment call TRBD2 is taken from the table without a DNA check. Germline V gene data show CDR1 as KGHDR and CDR2 as SFDVKD. The CDR3 numbers 10 amino acids, ends counted. The CDR3: CATSVLGPAL.

The V and J genes are TRBV6-5 and TRBJ1-6; the match to TRBD1 covers 7 bases. The CDR3 loop spans 15 amino acids. The germline V gene encodes CDR1 MNHEY and CDR2 SVGAGI. The V gene end was trimmed by 5 bases and the J gene end by 7 bases; junction bases not matched to a gene: 8. The CDR3 DNA reads TGTGCCAGCAGTCTTGGACAGGACGGCAATTCACCCCTCCACTTT. Its translation is CASSLGQDGNSPLHF.